This T cell receptor (beta chain) was recovered during a study of blood T cell repertoires in COVID-19. The study drew participants aged about 18 to 95 years from around 24 US areas. Participant-reported clinical history was the basis for cohort assignment. In the authors' workflow: Amplified reference gene primers provided the basis for estimating nucleated cell counts. The table came from immunoSEQ multiplex PCR; TCRdb's copy has only in-frame clones and leaves some out. Clone size and the V and J calls come from that table; the DNA yielded D and trimming. The sample lists around 290,000 clones; approximately 90% were seen once. The specimen was PBMCs or T cells enriched from blood (not recorded which). This TCR came from a woman aged 25 to 39 who had recovered from COVID-19.

The CDR3 here is CASSPPTTQGSNQPQHF. The CDR3 nucleotides are TGTGCCAGCTCACCACCGACGACCCAGGGAAGCAATCAGCCCCAGCATTTT. The genes are TRBV18 and TRBJ1-5; D might be TRBD1 (5 bases). Germline CDR1 reads KGHSH; CDR2 reads LQKENI. Trimming took 0 bases from V and 1 from J, leaving 13 bases between them. The CDR3 has 17 residues.